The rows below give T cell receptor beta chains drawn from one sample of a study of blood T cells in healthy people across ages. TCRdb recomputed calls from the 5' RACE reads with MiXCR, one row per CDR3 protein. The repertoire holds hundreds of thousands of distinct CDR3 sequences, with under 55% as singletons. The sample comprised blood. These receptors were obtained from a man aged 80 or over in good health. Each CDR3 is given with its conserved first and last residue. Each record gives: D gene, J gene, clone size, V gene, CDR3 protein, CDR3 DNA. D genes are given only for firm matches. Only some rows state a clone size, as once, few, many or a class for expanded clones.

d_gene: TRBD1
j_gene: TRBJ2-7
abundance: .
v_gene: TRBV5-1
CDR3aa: CASSLSPGGASEQYF
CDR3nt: TGCGCCAGCAGCTTGTCCCCAGGGGGCGCGTCCGAGCAGTACTTC

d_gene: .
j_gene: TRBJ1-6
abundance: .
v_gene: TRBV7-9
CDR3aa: CANSLGNLRTTPTPLHF
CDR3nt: TGTGCCAACAGCTTAGGGAACTTGAGGACAACACCGACACCCCTCCACTTT

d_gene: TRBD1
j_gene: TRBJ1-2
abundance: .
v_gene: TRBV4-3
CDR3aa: CASRKQGNYGYTF
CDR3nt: TGCGCCAGCAGGAAACAGGGGAACTATGGCTACACCTTC

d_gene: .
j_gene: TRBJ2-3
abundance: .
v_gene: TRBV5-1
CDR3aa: CASSLGRGWADTQYF
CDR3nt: TGCGCCAGCAGCTTGGGCCGGGGTTGGGCAGATACGCAGTATTTT

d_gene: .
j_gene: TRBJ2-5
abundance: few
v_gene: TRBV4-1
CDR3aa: CASSQEDITPGVETQYF
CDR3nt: TGCGCCAGCAGCCAAGAGGATATTACACCAGGGGTAGAGACCCAGTACTTC

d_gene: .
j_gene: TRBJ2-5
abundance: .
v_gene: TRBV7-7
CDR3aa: CASKARTDEETQYF
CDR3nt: TGTGCTAGCAAAGCCCGGACAGATGAAGAGACCCAGTACTTC

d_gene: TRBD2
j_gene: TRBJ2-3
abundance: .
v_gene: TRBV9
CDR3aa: CTSSVRTSGGTDTQYF
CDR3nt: TGTACCAGCAGCGTGAGGACTAGCGGGGGCACAGATACGCAGTATTTT

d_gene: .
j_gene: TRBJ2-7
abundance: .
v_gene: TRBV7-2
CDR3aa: CASSRTDESYEQYF
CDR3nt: TGTGCCAGCAGCCGGACAGACGAATCCTACGAGCAGTACTTC

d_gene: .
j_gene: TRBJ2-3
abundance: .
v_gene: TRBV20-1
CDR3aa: CSARSLRTDTQYF
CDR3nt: TGCAGTGCCCGAAGTTTACGGACAGATACGCAGTATTTT

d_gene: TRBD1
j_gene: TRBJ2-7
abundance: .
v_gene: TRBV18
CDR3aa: CASSPGTGHEQYF
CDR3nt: TGTGCCAGCTCACCAGGGACAGGGCACGAGCAGTACTTC

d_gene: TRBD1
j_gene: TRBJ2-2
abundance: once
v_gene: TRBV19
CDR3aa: CASSIGPGQGDTGELFF
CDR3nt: TGTGCCAGTAGTATAGGCCCGGGACAGGGAGACACCGGGGAGCTGTTTTTT

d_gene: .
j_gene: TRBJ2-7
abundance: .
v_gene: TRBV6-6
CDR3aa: CASSYSALPYEQYF
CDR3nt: TGTGCCAGCAGTTACTCGGCTCTCCCCTACGAGCAGTACTTC

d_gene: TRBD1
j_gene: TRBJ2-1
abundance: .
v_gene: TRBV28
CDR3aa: CASSFRKGAGIDEQFF
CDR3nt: TGTGCCAGCAGTTTTCGAAAGGGGGCAGGTATCGATGAGCAGTTCTTC

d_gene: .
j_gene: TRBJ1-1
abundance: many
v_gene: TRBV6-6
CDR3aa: CASSPTAGSSEAFF
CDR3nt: TGTGCCAGCAGTCCGACAGCAGGGTCCTCTGAAGCTTTCTTT

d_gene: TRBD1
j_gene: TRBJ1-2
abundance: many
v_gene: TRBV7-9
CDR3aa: CASSPWDRGGYTF
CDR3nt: TGTGCCAGCAGCCCCTGGGACAGGGGTGGCTACACCTTC

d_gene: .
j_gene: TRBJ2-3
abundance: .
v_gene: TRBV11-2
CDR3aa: CASSTGHLTDTQYF
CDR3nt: TGTGCCAGCAGTACGGGGCACCTCACAGATACGCAGTATTTT

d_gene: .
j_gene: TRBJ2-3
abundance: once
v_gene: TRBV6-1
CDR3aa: CASSETSWGTDTQYF
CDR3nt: TGTGCCAGCAGTGAAACTAGCTGGGGCACAGATACGCAGTATTTT

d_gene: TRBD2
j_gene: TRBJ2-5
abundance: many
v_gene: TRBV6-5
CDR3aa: CASSYQIAGGEGETQYF
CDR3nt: TGTGCCAGCAGTTACCAGATAGCGGGAGGGGAAGGAGAGACCCAGTACTTC

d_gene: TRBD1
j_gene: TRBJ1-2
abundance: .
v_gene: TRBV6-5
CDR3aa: CASSYSGAGGNYGYTF
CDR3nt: TGTGCCAGCAGTTACTCGGGGGCAGGGGGAAACTATGGCTACACCTTC

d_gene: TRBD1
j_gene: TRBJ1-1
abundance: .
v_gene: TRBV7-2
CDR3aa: CASSLRDRGALNTEAFF
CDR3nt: TGTGCCAGCAGCTTAAGGGACAGGGGTGCCCTCAACACTGAAGCTTTCTTT

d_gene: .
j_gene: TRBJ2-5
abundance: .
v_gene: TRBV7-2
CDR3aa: CASSLLVSVETQYF
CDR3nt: TGTGCCAGCAGCTTACTAGTTAGTGTGGAGACCCAGTACTTC

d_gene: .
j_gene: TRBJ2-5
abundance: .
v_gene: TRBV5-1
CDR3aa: CASSLVGDQETQYF
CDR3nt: TGCGCCAGCAGCTTGGTGGGGGACCAGGAGACCCAGTACTTC

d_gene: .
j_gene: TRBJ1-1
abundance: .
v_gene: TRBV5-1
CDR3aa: CASSLGGPKGRTEAFF
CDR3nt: TGCGCCAGCAGCTTGGGGGGCCCGAAGGGAAGAACTGAAGCTTTCTTT

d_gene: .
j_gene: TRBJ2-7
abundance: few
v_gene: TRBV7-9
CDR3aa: CASSSANSRQATYEQYF
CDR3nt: TGTGCCAGCAGCTCCGCTAATTCCCGACAGGCAACCTACGAGCAGTACTTC

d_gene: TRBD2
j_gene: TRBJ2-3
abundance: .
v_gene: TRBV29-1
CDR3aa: CSVRGFDADTQYF
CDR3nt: TGCAGCGTGCGGGGGTTTGACGCAGATACGCAGTATTTT

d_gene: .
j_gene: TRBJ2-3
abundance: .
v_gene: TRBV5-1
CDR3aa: CASVSGGGTDTQYF
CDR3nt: TGCGCCAGCGTTTCCGGGGGCGGCACAGATACGCAGTATTTT

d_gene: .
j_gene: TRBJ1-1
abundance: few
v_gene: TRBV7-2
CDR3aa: CASSLDGGALNTEAFF
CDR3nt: TGTGCCAGCAGCTTAGATGGGGGGGCTCTGAACACTGAAGCTTTCTTT

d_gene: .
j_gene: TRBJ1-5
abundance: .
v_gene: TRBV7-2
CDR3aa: CASSLARYSNQPQHF
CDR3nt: TGTGCCAGCAGCTTAGCCCGGTATAGCAATCAGCCCCAGCATTTT

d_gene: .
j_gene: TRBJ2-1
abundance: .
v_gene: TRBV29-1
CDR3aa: CSMGGGQINGEQFF
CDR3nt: TGCAGTATGGGGGGGGGACAGATCAACGGTGAGCAGTTCTTC

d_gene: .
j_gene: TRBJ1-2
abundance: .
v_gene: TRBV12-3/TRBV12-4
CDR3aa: CASSLGGRENYGYTF
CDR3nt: TGTGCCAGCAGTTTAGGGGGCAGGGAAAACTATGGCTACACCTTC

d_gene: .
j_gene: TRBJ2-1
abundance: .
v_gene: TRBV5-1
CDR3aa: CASSSETAVNEQFF
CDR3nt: TGCGCCAGCAGCTCCGAGACTGCGGTCAATGAGCAGTTCTTC

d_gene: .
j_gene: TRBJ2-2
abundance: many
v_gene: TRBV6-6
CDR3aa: CASSYPEGTGELFF
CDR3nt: TGTGCCAGCAGTTACCCCGAGGGCACCGGGGAGCTGTTTTTT

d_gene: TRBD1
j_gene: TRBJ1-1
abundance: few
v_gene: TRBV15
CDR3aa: CATSRDQGAREAFF
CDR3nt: TGTGCCACCAGCAGAGATCAGGGGGCGCGAGAAGCTTTCTTT

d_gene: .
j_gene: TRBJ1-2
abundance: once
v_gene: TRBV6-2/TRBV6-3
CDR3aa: CASMAAYGYTF
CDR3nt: TGTGCCAGCATGGCCGCCTATGGCTACACCTTC

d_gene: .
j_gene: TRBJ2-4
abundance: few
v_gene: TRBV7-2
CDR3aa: CASSLRGASDPIQYF
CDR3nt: TGTGCCAGCAGCTTACGTGGGGCTAGCGATCCCATTCAGTACTTC

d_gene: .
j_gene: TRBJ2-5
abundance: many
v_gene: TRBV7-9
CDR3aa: CASSLGTNQETQYF
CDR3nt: TGTGCCAGCAGCTTAGGCACTAACCAAGAGACCCAGTACTTC

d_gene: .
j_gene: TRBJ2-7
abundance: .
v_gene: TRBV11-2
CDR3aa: CASSRDWRYEQYF
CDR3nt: TGTGCCAGCAGCCGGGACTGGCGTTACGAGCAGTACTTC

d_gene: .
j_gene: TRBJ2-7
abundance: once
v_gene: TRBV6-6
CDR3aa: CVSSYMGYEQYF
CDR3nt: TGTGTCAGCAGTTACATGGGTTACGAGCAGTACTTC

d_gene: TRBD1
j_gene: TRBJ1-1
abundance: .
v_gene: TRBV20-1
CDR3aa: CSAARTGSTEAFF
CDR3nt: TGCAGTGCTGCACGGACAGGCAGCACTGAAGCTTTCTTT

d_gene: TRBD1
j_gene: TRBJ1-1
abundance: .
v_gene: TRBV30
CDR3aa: CAWSVTGQGARTEAFF
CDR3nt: TGTGCCTGGAGTGTGACGGGACAGGGGGCAAGAACTGAAGCTTTCTTT

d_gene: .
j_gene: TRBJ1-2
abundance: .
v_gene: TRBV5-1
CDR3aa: CARSSGGTGGDGYTF
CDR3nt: TGCGCCCGCAGCTCCGGCGGGACGGGAGGGGATGGCTACACCTTC

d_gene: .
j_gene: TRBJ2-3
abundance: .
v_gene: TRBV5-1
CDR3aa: CASAITGTQYF
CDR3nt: TGCGCCAGCGCGATAACAGGTACGCAGTATTTT

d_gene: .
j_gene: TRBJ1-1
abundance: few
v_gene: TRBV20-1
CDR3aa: CSARKDIRNTEAFF
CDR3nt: TGCAGTGCTAGGAAGGACATCCGGAACACTGAAGCTTTCTTT

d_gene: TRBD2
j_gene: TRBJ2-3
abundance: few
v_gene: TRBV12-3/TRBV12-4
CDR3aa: CASSLQRGVTDTQYF
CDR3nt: TGTGCCAGCAGTTTGCAGCGGGGGGTCACAGATACGCAGTATTTT

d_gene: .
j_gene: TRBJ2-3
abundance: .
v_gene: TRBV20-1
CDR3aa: CSARQGQRTDTQYF
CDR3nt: TGCAGTGCTAGACAAGGACAACGCACAGATACGCAGTATTTT

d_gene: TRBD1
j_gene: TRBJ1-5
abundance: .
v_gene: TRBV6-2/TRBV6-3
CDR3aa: CASSPQGALNFNQPQHF
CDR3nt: TGTGCCAGCAGTCCACAGGGGGCCCTAAACTTCAATCAGCCCCAGCATTTT

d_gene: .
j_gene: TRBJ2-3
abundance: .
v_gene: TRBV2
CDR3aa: CASSEAGVSTDTQYF
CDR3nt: TGTGCCAGCAGTGAAGCGGGAGTAAGCACAGATACGCAGTATTTT

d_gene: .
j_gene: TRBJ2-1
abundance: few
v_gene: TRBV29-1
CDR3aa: CSADWVSSYNEQFF
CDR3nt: TGCAGCGCCGACTGGGTTAGCTCCTACAATGAGCAGTTCTTC